The entry below gives a single T cell receptor (beta chain) sequence along with its context. Its matching antigen is unknown. No cell sorting was done before RNA was extracted from the tissue. More than 3 cm separated this lung sample from the edge of the tumor. TCRbeta libraries were built with three rounds of nested PCR, modified from ARM-PCR. TCRdb used MiXCR to reprocess the multiplex PCR reads, holding one entry per CDR3 protein. The sample records roughly 44,000 distinct CDR3 sequences, roughly 62% being singletons. V gave up 6 bases and J gave up 7 bases, with 24 bases separating them. The CDR3 runs 17 residues. Germline lookup yields CDR1 MGHRA and CDR2 YSYEKL. The data were taken from a study of tumor and adjacent non-tumor tissue in lung cancer. Overall study: Aged about 31 to 80 years, patients included 10 men and roughly 5 women with stage I to III disease. General study points: Top 100 clones took a larger repertoire share in normal lung. Compared with tumor, normal lung showed significantly lower TCR diversity.

The sample was distant non-tumor lung tissue. This sequence originates from a woman aged 40 to 50 with non-small cell lung cancer. This sequence joins TRBV4-1 and TRBJ2-2; D might be TRBD2 (6 bases). The CDR3 coding sequence is TGCGCCAGCAGTCGTTTGCTAGCGAGAGTTAGCGGCGGGGAGCTGTTTTTT. Translated: CASSRLLARVSGGELFF.